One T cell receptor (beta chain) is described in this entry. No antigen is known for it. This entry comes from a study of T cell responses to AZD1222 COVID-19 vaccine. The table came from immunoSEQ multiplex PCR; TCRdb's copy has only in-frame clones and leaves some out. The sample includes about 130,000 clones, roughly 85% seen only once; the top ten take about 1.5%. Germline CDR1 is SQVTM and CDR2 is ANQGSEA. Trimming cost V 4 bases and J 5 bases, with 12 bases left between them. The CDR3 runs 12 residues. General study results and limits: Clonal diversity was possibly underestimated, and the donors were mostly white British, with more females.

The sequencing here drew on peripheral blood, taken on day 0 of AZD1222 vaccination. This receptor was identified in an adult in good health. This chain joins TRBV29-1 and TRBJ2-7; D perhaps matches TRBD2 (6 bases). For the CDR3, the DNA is TGCAGCGTTGGAGGGAGGATCCACGAGCAGTACTTC. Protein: CSVGGRIHEQYF.